This T cell receptor beta chain was profiled in a study of patients and donors after allogeneic stem cell transplantation. TCRdb recomputed calls from the RT-PCR reads with MiXCR, one row per CDR3 protein. The sample contains 920,000 or so distinct CDR3 sequences, about a sixth of which appear only once. The sample taken for sequencing was blood, either unsorted or a sorted T cell fraction (not recorded which). The sequence was collected from a human donor who was either an allogeneic HSCT recipient or a stem cell or donor lymphocyte infusion donor (not recorded which). It is not recorded whose cells these are; they may come from a transplant donor.

This chain's CDR3 is CASSPPRGQAHNEQFF. The CDR3 nucleotides read TGTGCCAGCAGTCCCCCGAGGGGACAGGCCCACAATGAGCAGTTCTTC. This chain uses TRBV7-9 with TRBJ2-1; 8 positions agree with TRBD1. V lost 6 bases, J lost 5 bases, and 12 bases stayed unmatched. From germline, CDR1 is SEHNR and CDR2 FQNEAQ (reference sequence). There are 16 residues in the CDR3.